These 29 T cell receptor beta chains share one sample of origin, sequenced in a study of cytomegalovirus exposure and HLA in healthy donors. Generated by immunoSEQ multiplex PCR, the TCRdb table keeps only in-frame clones and is missing some. The table includes approximately 260,000 clones, about 86% detected once. The sample consisted of PBMCs. The receptors were sampled from a woman under 30 in good health and CMV-seronegative.

This clone has only one observation. V and J are TRBV29-1 and TRBJ2-2; D not resolved. The V end lost 0 bases, the J end lost 4 bases, and 9 bases lay between the germline ends. Germline CDR1 reads SQVTM; CDR2 reads ANQGSEA. The CDR3 runs to 14 residues. The CDR3 is CSVEDGQRTGELFF. Written as DNA, the CDR3 is TGCAGCGTTGAAGATGGCCAGCGCACCGGGGAGCTGTTTTTT.

This chain uses TRBV18 with TRBJ2-5; a weak D match, TRBD2 (6 bases). Trimming took 4 bases from V and 5 from J, leaving 14 bases between them. The CDR3 loop spans 14 amino acids. Germline V gene lookup returns CDR1 KGHSH and CDR2 LQKENI. This CDR3 reads CASSRRGPEETQYF. CDR3 sequence (DNA): TGTGCCAGCTCACGGAGGGGCCCGGAGGAGACCCAGTACTTC.

CDR3: CAIGGQGYTEAFF. The CDR3 DNA reads TGTGCCATTGGAGGACAGGGTTACACTGAAGCTTTCTTT. V and J are TRBV6-1 and TRBJ1-1, with 8 bases that match TRBD1. This CDR3 region has 13 residues. With V trimmed by 10 bases and J by 3 bases, 7 bases remained unmatched. CDR1 and CDR2 from the germline V gene are MNHNS and SASEGT.

The rearrangement links TRBV5-6 to TRBJ2-7; D unclear. V was clipped by 4 bases and J by 0 bases, with 14 bases between them. The germline CDR1 and CDR2 sequences are SGHDT and YYEEEE. This CDR3 comprises 15 residues. The CDR3 DNA reads as TGTGCCAGCAGCGCACAAAAGCAGGACTCCTACGAGCAGTACTTC. Its translation: CASSAQKQDSYEQYF.

This clone was counted between two and nine times. The chain has TRBV7-9 and TRBJ2-2; unclear D gene. This CDR3 contains 15 residues. Trimming shortened V by 5 bases and J by 5 bases, and 15 bases separated the two germline ends. Germline values: CDR1 SEHNR, CDR2 FQNEAQ (reference sequence). The CDR3 DNA follows: TGTGCCAGCAGCCCCGGTTTTGGTTGGACCGGGGAGCTGTTTTTT. Translating it yields CASSPGFGWTGELFF.

The V gene is TRBV13, the J gene TRBJ2-5; 9 bases line up with TRBD2. The CDR3 has 14 amino acids. V shed 3 bases and J 5 bases; nucleotides not matched to a gene: 4. Per the germline V gene, CDR1 is PRHDT and CDR2 is FYEKMQ (reference sequence). CDR3 nucleotide sequence: TGTGCCAGCAGCTTGAGCGGGAGGAGGGAGACCCAGTACTTC. Protein sequence: CASSLSGRRETQYF.

J is TRBJ2-4 and V is TRBV11-2; TRBD1 aligns across 11 bases. The CDR3 contains 14 residues. The germline V gene encodes CDR1 SGHAT and CDR2 FQNNGV. V shed 5 bases, J shed 8 bases, and the junction held 5 bases outside the gene matches. Here the CDR3 reads CASSVGTGGDIQYF. The DNA of the CDR3 is TGTGCCAGCAGCGTGGGGACAGGGGGAGACATTCAGTACTTC.

The genes are TRBV6-5 and TRBJ2-3; possibly TRBD2 for D (5 bases). The CDR3 loop spans 14 amino acids. CDR1 MNHEY and CDR2 SVGAGI come from the germline V gene. V lost 5 bases and J 2 bases, leaving 11 bases between the germline ends. The CDR3 DNA follows: TGTGCCAGCAGTGGTGGGAGTAACACAGATACGCAGTATTTT. Amino acid sequence: CASSGGSNTDTQYF.

This rearrangement joins TRBV27 to TRBJ2-7, with TRBD2 matching over 9 bases. Germline V lookup: CDR1 MNHEY, CDR2 SMNVEV (reference sequence). The CDR3 sequence is 16 residues long. Trimming removed 4 bases from V and 6 bases from J; junction bases left unmatched: 13. The CDR3 nucleotides read TGTGCCAGCAGTTCCGGGGTGAGGCGGGGGGGTTCCGAGCAGTACTTC. Residues: CASSSGVRRGGSEQYF.

This rearrangement joins TRBV5-1 to TRBJ1-2; TRBD1 agrees at 9 bases. Unmatched junction bases numbered 8, after V lost 5 bases and J lost 3 bases. The CDR3 is 15 amino acids. Germline V gene data show CDR1 as SGHRS and CDR2 as YFSETQ. The CDR3: CASRETGGNDYGYTF. For the CDR3, the DNA is TGCGCCAGCAGGGAAACAGGGGGCAACGACTATGGCTACACCTTC.

This chain connects TRBV4-1 to TRBJ2-1, with 15 bases fitting TRBD2. The trim removed 4 bases at V and 7 bases at J, leaving 11 bases unmatched. The CDR3 sequence is 18 residues long. CDR1 and CDR2 from the germline V gene are MGHRA and YSYEKL. In DNA, the CDR3 is TGCGCCAGCAGCCTCTGGACTAGCGGGAGGGCTGAGAGGAATGAGCAGTTCTTC. Translated, it gives CASSLWTSGRAERNEQFF.

The chain has TRBV7-9 and TRBJ2-3, with TRBD2 matching 7 bases. Germline V lookup: CDR1 SEHNR, CDR2 FQNEAQ (reference sequence). The length of the CDR3 is 16 residues. Germline trimming cut 5 bases from V and 3 bases from J; bases unmatched to any gene: 11. CDR3 sequence reads: CASSPVAGALTDTQYF. CDR3 DNA: TGTGCCAGCAGCCCGGTAGCGGGCGCACTAACAGATACGCAGTATTTT.

V usage is TRBV5-6 and J usage is TRBJ1-1; no reliable D call. The CDR3 spans 11 residues. In germline, CDR1 is SGHDT, CDR2 YYEEEE. V lost 0 bases, J lost 7 bases, and 4 bases lay in between. The CDR3 protein is CASSLGGEAFF. DNA of the CDR3: TGTGCCAGCAGCTTGGGCGGTGAAGCTTTCTTT. The full variable domain, in which reference TRBV5-6 and TRBJ1-1 provide the parts outside the CDR3, is DAGVTQSPTHLIKTRGQQVTLRCSPKSGHDTVSWYQQALGQGPQFIFQYYEEEERQRGNFPDRFSGHQFPNYSSELNVNALLLGDSALYLCASSLGGEAFFGQGTRLTVV.

The chain recombines TRBV2 with TRBJ1-1; no reliable D call. Between the trimmed V and J ends, which lost 2 bases and 2 bases, there was a span of 9 bases. This CDR3 comprises 14 residues. Germline lookup yields CDR1 SNHLY and CDR2 FYNNEI. The CDR3 DNA sequence: TGTGCCAGCAGTGAAAACAGAATAAACACTGAAGCTTTCTTT. It codes for CASSENRINTEAFF.

V and J are TRBV4-1 and TRBJ1-2, with TRBD1 as a possible D gene (5 bases). The V gene's germline CDR1 is MGHRA and CDR2 YSYEKL. Trimming took off 4 bases at V and 6 bases at J, with 21 bases between the two ends. The CDR3 spans 16 residues. The CDR3 coding sequence is TGCGCCAGCAGCCGCGGGGGATCAACGGATCTCCATGGCTACACCTTC. It translates to CASSRGGSTDLHGYTF.

V usage is TRBV5-1 and J usage is TRBJ1-2, with D hard to call. Per the germline V gene, CDR1 is SGHRS and CDR2 is YFSETQ. This CDR3 region has 13 residues. With 2 bases removed from V and 1 base from J, the gap between germline ends came to 6 bases. The CDR3 sequence: CASSFGGNYGYTF. CDR3 DNA sequence: TGCGCCAGCAGCTTCGGCGGTAACTATGGCTACACCTTC.

The CDR3 DNA reads as TGTGCCAGCAGCTTGGTCTGGGGAAGCGGCCACGAGCAGTACTTC. This codes for CASSLVWGSGHEQYF. The J gene is TRBJ2-7, the V gene TRBV5-4; maybe TRBD2 (5 bases). Germline V gene sequence: CDR1 SGHNT, CDR2 YYREEE (reference sequence). Trimming removed 0 bases from V and 5 bases from J, with 15 bases in between. The CDR3 contains 15 residues.

This CDR3 is CASSKGLADQETQYF. CDR3 bases: TGTGCCAGCAGCAAGGGACTAGCGGACCAAGAGACCCAGTACTTC. The V call is TRBV7-2, the J call TRBJ2-5; 11 bases line up with TRBD2. The germline CDR1 and CDR2 sequences are SGHTA and FQGNSA. This CDR3 has 15 residues. The J segment lost 0 bases and the V segment lost 5 bases, leaving 2 bases of the junction unmatched.

The V and J genes are TRBV7-6 and TRBJ2-7; maybe TRBD1 (6 bases). Germline lookup yields CDR1 SGHVS and CDR2 FNYEAQ. The CDR3 is 17 amino acids. V was cut by 4 bases and J by 6 bases, with 25 bases left in between. CDR3 loop: CASSSPPGEGQAFEQYF. The CDR3 coding sequence is TGTGCCAGCAGCTCCCCTCCAGGGGAAGGGCAGGCCTTCGAGCAGTACTTC. Drawing the rest from reference TRBV7-6 and TRBJ2-7, the complete variable domain is GAGVSQSPRYKVTKRGQDVALRCDPISGHVSLYWYRQALGQGPEFLTYFNYEAQQDKSGLPNDRFSAERPEGSISTLTIQRTEQRDSAMYRCASSSPPGEGQAFEQYFGPGTRLTVT.

This chain's CDR3 is CASSPRTGGSYGYTF. As DNA, the CDR3 is TGTGCCAGCAGTCCCCGAACAGGGGGTAGCTATGGCTACACCTTC. The genes are TRBV6-5 and TRBJ1-2, with 8 bases aligning to TRBD1. Germline CDR1 reads MNHEY; CDR2 reads SVGAGI. This CDR3 is built from 15 residues. V was pared by 5 bases and J by 4 bases, with 9 bases of the junction left unmatched.

This clone was seen only a few times. The genes are TRBV9 and TRBJ1-5; TRBD1 aligns across 7 bases. Trimming removed 2 bases from V and 0 bases from J; junction bases left unmatched: 2. CDR1 and CDR2 from the germline V gene are SGDLS and YYNGEE. CDR3 size: 15 residues. In DNA, the CDR3 is TGTGCCAGCAGCGTCGGGACAGTTAGCAATCAGCCCCAGCATTTT. Translated: CASSVGTVSNQPQHF. Full variable domain (remainder filled in from reference TRBV9 and TRBJ1-5): DSGVTQTPKHLITATGQRVTLRCSPRSGDLSVYWYQQSLDQGLQFLIQYYNGEERAKGNILERFSAQQFPDLHSELNLSSLELGDSALYFCASSVGTVSNQPQHFGDGTRLSIL.

The chain recombines TRBV6-5 with TRBJ2-7; D gene uncertain. The length of the CDR3 is 13 residues. Trimming pared 2 bases from V and 2 bases from J, leaving 7 bases between. CDR1 is MNHEY, CDR2 SVGAGI, per germline. The CDR3 bases are TGTGCCAGCAGTTACAGGCTAGCCTACGAGCAGTACTTC. It codes for CASSYRLAYEQYF.

V and J are TRBV10-2 and TRBJ2-7, with 8 bases aligning to TRBD1. The germline V gene encodes CDR1 WSHSY and CDR2 SAAADI. V was clipped by 5 bases and J by 4 bases; unmatched bases: 13. This CDR3 contains 16 residues. CDR3 in DNA: TGCGCCAGCAGTCCCGGATACGGGACAGGTGAATACGAGCAGTACTTC. The encoded protein is CASSPGYGTGEYEQYF.

The chain links TRBV6-5 to TRBJ2-3; the D gene is possibly TRBD2 (6 bases). V gave up 6 bases and J gave up 3 bases, with 16 bases separating them. The CDR3 length is 15 residues. Germline V gives CDR1 MNHEY, CDR2 SVGAGI. CDR3 sequence reads: CASRQMGGRTDTQYF. CDR3 nucleotides: TGTGCCAGCAGGCAGATGGGGGGACGGACAGATACGCAGTATTTT.

As DNA, the CDR3 is TGTGCCATCAGAGGGGGGGAGAACACCGGGGAGCTGTTTTTT. Its protein is CAIRGGENTGELFF. The J gene is TRBJ2-2, the V gene TRBV10-3; a weak D match, TRBD2 (7 bases). In germline, CDR1 is ENHRY, CDR2 SYGVKD. The V end was cut by 6 bases, the J end by 1 base, with 9 bases between. The CDR3 extends over 14 amino acids.

The chain has TRBV29-1 and TRBJ1-1, with TRBD1 as a possible D gene (6 bases). Germline V gene lookup returns CDR1 SQVTM and CDR2 ANQGSEA. This CDR3 spans 13 amino acids. V lost 4 bases and J 2 bases, leaving 11 bases between the germline ends. The DNA of the CDR3 is TGCAGCGTTGTGGGGACACCAAACACTGAAGCTTTCTTT. It codes for CSVVGTPNTEAFF.

The genes are TRBV12-5 and TRBJ2-5; 8 bases agree with TRBD1. V shed 0 bases, J shed 2 bases, and the junction held 5 bases outside the gene matches. The germline gives CDR1 LGHNT, CDR2 FRNRAP. The CDR3 has 16 residues. The CDR3 region is CASGLVPTGGQETQYF. CDR3 sequence (DNA): TGTGCTAGTGGTTTGGTACCTACAGGGGGTCAAGAGACCCAGTACTTC.

The chain couples TRBV29-1 to TRBJ2-1; the D gene is possibly TRBD2 (5 bases). The CDR3 loop spans 15 amino acids. Trimming stripped 7 bases from V and 5 bases from J, with 21 bases between. CDR1 SQVTM and CDR2 ANQGSEA come from the germline V gene. For the CDR3, the DNA is TGCAGCGCTAACGGGAAGGCAGGTTTCGACAATGAGCAGTTCTTC. This gives the protein CSANGKAGFDNEQFF.

This sequence joins TRBV6-1 and TRBJ1-3; D perhaps matches TRBD1 (6 bases). Germline V gene data show CDR1 as MNHNS and CDR2 as SASEGT. The CDR3 runs 16 residues. V lost 3 bases to trimming and J lost 2 bases, with 14 bases between them. CDR3 in DNA: TGTGCCAGCAGTGATTGGGGCAGGGGTGCTGGAAACACCATATATTTT. Protein sequence: CASSDWGRGAGNTIYF.